The clone carrying this T cell receptor beta chain appeared many times. The CDR3 runs to 15 residues. Per the germline V gene, CDR1 is DFQATT and CDR2 is SNEGSKA (reference sequence). V lost 3 bases, J lost 6 bases, and 6 bases stayed unmatched. TCRdb used MiXCR to reprocess the RT-PCR reads, holding one entry per CDR3 protein. The sample yields about 680,000 distinct CDR3 sequences, 14% seen once. The sequenced sample consisted of memory CD4+ T cells from blood. This sequence was found in a female donor in good health, serving as a healthy control. The chain couples TRBV20-1 to TRBJ1-6; 9 positions match TRBD1. This chain's CDR3 is CSARATGGLNSPLHF. The CDR3 DNA sequence: TGCAGTGCTAGGGCAACAGGGGGCCTTAATTCACCCCTCCACTTT.